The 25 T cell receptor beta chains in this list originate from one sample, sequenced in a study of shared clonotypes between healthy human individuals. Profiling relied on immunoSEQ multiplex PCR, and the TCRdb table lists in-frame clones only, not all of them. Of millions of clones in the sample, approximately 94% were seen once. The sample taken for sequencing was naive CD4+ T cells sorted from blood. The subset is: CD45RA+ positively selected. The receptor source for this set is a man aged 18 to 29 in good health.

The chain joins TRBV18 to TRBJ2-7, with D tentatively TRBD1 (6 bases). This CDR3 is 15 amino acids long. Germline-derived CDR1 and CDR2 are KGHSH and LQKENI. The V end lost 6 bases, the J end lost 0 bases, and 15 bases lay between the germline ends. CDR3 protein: CASSFGRGDSYEQYF. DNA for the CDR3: TGTGCCAGCTCGTTCGGCAGGGGAGACTCCTACGAGCAGTACTTC.

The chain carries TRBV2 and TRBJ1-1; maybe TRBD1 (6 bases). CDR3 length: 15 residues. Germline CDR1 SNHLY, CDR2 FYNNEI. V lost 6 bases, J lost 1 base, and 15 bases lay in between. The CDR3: CASRDRGHWNTEAFF. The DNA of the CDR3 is TGTGCCAGCAGGGACCGGGGACACTGGAACACTGAAGCTTTCTTT.

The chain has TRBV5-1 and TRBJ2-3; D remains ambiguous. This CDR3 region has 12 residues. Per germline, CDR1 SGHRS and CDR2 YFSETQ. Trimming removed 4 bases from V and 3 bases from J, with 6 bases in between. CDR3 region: CASSVATDTQYF. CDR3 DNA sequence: TGCGCCAGCAGCGTAGCTACAGATACGCAGTATTTT.

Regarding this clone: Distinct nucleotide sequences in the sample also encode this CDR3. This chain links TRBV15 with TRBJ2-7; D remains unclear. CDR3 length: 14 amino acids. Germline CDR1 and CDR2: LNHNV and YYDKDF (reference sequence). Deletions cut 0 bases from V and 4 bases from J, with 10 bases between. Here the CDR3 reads CATSRDLGSYEQYF. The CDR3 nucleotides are TGTGCCACCAGCAGAGATTTGGGTTCTTACGAGCAGTACTTC.

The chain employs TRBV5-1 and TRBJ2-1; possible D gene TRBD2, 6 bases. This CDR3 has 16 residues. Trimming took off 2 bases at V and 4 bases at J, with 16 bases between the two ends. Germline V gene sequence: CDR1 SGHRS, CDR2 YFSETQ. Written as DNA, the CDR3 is TGCGCCAGCAGCTTTGCGGGATTAGCTACTTACAATGAGCAGTTCTTC. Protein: CASSFAGLATYNEQFF.

CDR3 coding DNA: TGTGCCAGCAGTTTTAGGGGCCAGGGTTATCCACCCCTCCACTTT. Protein sequence: CASSFRGQGYPPLHF. This rearrangement joins TRBV28 to TRBJ1-6, with D perhaps matching TRBD1 (5 bases). The length of the CDR3 is 15 residues. V was trimmed by 3 bases and J by 11 bases, leaving 17 bases between them. Germline V gene lookup returns CDR1 MDHEN and CDR2 SYDVKM.

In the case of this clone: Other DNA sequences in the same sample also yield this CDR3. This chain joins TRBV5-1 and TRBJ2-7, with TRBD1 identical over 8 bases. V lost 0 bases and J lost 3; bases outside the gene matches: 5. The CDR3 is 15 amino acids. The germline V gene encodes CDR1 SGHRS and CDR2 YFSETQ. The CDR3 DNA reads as TGCGCCAGCAGCTTGGCCGGGACAGGCGACTACGAGCAGTACTTC. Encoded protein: CASSLAGTGDYEQYF.

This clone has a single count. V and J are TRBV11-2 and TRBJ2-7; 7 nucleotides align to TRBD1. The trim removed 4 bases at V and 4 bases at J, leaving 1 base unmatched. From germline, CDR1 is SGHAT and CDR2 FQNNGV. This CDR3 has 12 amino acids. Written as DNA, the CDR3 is TGTGCCAGCAGCTCACAGGGGTACGAGCAGTACTTC. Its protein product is CASSSQGYEQYF.

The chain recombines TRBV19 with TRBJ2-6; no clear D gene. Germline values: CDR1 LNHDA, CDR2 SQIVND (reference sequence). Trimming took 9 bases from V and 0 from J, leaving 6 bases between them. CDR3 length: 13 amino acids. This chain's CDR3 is CASDSSGANVLTF. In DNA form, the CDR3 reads TGTGCCAGCGACTCCTCTGGGGCCAACGTCCTGACTTTC.

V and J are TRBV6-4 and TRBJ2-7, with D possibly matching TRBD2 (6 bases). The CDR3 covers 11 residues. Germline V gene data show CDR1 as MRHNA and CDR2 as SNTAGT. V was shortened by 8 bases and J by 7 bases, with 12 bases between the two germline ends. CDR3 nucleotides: TGTGCCAGCCGGGAGTCGCGGGAGCAGTACTTC. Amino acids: CASRESREQYF.

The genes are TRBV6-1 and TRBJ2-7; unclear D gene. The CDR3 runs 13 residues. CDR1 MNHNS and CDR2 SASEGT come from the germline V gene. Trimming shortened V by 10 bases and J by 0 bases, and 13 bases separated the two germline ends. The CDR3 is CATVRPSSYEQYF. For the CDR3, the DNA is TGTGCCACCGTCCGACCTAGCTCCTACGAGCAGTACTTC.

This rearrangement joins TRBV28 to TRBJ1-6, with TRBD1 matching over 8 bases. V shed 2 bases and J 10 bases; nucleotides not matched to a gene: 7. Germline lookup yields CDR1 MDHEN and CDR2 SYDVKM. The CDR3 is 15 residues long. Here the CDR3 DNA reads TGTGCCAGCAGTTTAATGGACAGGGAGAAGTCACCCCTCCACTTT. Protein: CASSLMDREKSPLHF.

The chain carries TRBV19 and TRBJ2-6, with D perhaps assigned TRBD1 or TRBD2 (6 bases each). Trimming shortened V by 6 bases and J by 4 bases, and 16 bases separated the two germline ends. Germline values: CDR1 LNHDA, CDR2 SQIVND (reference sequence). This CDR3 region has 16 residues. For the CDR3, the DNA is TGTGCCAGTAGAGGGGGGCAGACCAGAGGGGCCAACGTCCTGACTTTC. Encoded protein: CASRGGQTRGANVLTF.

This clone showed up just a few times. The DNA for the CDR3 is TGTGCCAGCAGTGAGATACAGGGGATCTATGGCTACACCTTC. Residues: CASSEIQGIYGYTF. V and J are TRBV2 and TRBJ1-2; 7 bases fit TRBD1. V was pared by 3 bases and J by 4 bases, with 5 bases of the junction left unmatched. This CDR3 has 14 amino acids. Per the germline V gene, CDR1 is SNHLY and CDR2 is FYNNEI.

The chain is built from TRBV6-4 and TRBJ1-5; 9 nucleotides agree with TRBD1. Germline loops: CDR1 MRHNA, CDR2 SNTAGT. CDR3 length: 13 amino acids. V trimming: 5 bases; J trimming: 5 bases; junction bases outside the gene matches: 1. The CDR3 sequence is CASSWDRDQPQHF. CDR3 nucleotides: TGTGCCAGCAGTTGGGACAGGGATCAGCCCCAGCATTTT.

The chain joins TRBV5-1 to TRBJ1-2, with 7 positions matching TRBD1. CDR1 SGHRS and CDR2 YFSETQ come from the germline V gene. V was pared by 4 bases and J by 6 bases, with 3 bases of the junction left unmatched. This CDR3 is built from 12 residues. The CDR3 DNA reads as TGCGCCAGCAGCGAGGGGGCGCATGGCTACACCTTC. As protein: CASSEGAHGYTF.

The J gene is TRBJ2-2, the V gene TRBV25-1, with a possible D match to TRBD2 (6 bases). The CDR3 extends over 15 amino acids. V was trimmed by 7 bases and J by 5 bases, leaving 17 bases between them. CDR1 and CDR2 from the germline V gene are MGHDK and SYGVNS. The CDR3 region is CASTPGDSSTGELFF. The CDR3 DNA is TGTGCCAGCACTCCTGGGGACTCTTCTACCGGGGAGCTGTTTTTT.

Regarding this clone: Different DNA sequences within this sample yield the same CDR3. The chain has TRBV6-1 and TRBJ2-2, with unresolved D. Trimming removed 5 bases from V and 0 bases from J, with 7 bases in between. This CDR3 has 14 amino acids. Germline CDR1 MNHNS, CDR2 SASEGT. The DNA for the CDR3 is TGTGCCAGCAGTATTCCAGCGAACACCGGGGAGCTGTTTTTT. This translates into CASSIPANTGELFF.

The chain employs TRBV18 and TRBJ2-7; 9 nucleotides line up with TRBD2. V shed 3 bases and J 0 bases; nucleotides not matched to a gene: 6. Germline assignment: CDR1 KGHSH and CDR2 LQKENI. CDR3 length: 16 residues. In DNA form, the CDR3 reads TGTGCCAGCTCACCGTATGGTAGCGGGAGCTCCTACGAGCAGTACTTC. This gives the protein CASSPYGSGSSYEQYF. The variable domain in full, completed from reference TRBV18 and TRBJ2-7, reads NAGVMQNPRHLVRRRGQEARLRCSPMKGHSHVYWYRQLPEEGLKFMVYLQKENIIDESGMPKERFSAEFPKEGPSILRIQQVVRGDSAAYFCASSPYGSGSSYEQYFGPGTRLTVT.

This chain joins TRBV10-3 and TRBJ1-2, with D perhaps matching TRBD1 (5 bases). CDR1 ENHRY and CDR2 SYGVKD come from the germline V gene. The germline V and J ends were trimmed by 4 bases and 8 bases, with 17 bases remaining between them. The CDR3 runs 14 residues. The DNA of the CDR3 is TGTGCCATCAGTGGCGGGACTCCTTGGGGGGGCTACACCTTC. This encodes CAISGGTPWGGYTF.

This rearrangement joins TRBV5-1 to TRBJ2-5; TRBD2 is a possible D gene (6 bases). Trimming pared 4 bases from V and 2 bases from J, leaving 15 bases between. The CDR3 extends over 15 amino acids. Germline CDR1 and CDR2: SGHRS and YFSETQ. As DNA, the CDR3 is TGCGCCAGCAGCGCACTAGGAGGGATTCAAGAGACCCAGTACTTC. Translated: CASSALGGIQETQYF.

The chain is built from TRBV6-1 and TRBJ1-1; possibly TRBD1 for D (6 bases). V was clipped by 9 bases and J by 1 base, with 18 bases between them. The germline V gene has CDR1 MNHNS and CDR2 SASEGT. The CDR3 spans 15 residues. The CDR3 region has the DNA TGTGCCAGTCCCCCGGACAGCTATACGAACACTGAAGCTTTCTTT. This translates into CASPPDSYTNTEAFF.

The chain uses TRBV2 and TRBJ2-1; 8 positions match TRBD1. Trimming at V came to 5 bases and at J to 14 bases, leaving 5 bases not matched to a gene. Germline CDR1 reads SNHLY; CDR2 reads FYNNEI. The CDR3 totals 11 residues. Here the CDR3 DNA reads TGTGCCAGCAGTACCCCGACAGGGGAGTTCTTC. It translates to CASSTPTGEFF. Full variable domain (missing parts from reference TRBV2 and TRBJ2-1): EPEVTQTPSHQVTQMGQEVILRCVPISNHLYFYWYRQILGQKVEFLVSFYNNEISEKSEIFDDQFSVERPDGSNFTLKIRSTKLEDSAMYFCASSTPTGEFFGPGTRLTVL.

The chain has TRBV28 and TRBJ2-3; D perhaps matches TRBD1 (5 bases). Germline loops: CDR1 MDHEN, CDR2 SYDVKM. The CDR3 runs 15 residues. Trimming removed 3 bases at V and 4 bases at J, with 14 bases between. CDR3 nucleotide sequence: TGTGCCAGCAGTTTTGACAGCAGGTTGGCAGATACGCAGTATTTT. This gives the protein CASSFDSRLADTQYF.

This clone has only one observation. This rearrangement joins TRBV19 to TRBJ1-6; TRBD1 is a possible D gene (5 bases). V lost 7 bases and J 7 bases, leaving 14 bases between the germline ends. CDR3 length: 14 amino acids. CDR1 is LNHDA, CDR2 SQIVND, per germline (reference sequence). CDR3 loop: CASTHAGMNSPLHF. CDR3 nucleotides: TGTGCCAGTACGCATGCAGGGATGAATTCACCCCTCCACTTT.